These T cell receptor beta chains were read from a single sample in a study of blood T cell repertoires in COVID-19. Clones were sequenced by immunoSEQ multiplex PCR, and TCRdb holds only the in-frame ones, with some missing. The table includes about 310,000 clones, under 90% detected once. Sequences were obtained from PBMCs or T cells enriched from blood (not recorded which). The receptors come from a woman in her 30s who had recovered from COVID-19. The CDR3 runs from the conserved cysteine through the conserved F or W. The D gene is left open where the match is weak. The size field is filled for only some rows; it gives once, few, many or a size class.

V	J	size	D	CDR3	DNA
TRBV28	TRBJ1-2	-	TRBD1	CASRPQGAGYGYTF	TGTGCCAGCAGGCCACAGGGGGCTGGCTATGGCTACACCTTC
TRBV14	TRBJ2-3	-	-	CASSGRRSTDTQYF	TGTGCCAGCAGCGGCAGAAGAAGCACAGATACGCAGTATTTT
TRBV19	TRBJ1-2	-	-	CASSISGTPSYGYTF	TGTGCCAGTAGTATTAGCGGCACCCCCTCCTATGGCTACACCTTC
TRBV2	TRBJ1-6	-	TRBD1	CASSVGTGDSPLHF	TGTGCCAGCAGTGTGGGGACAGGGGATTCACCCCTCCACTTT
TRBV4-2	TRBJ2-1	-	-	CASSQEGGTPKEQFF	TGTGCCAGCAGCCAAGAAGGCGGGACCCCGAAAGAGCAGTTCTTC
TRBV19	TRBJ1-5	-	TRBD1	CASTQTGEFGAQHF	TGTGCCAGCACTCAGACAGGGGAGTTCGGGGCCCAGCATTTT
TRBV10-3	TRBJ2-3	-	TRBD1	CAIEGRGRMYF	TGTGCCATCGAAGGCAGGGGGCGAATGTATTTT
TRBV29-1	TRBJ2-7	-	-	CSVVRQGGSYEQYF	TGCAGCGTTGTAAGGCAGGGGGGATCATACGAGCAGTACTTC
TRBV27	TRBJ2-1	-	TRBD1	CASSLIWARDSRIPREQFF	TGTGCCAGCAGTTTAATTTGGGCAAGGGACAGCCGCATACCGAGGGAGCAGTTCTTC
TRBV3-1/TRBV3-2	TRBJ2-2	-	-	CASSPYFRAELFF	TGTGCCAGCAGCCCCTACTTTAGAGCGGAGCTGTTTTTT
TRBV12-5	TRBJ2-3	once	TRBD1	CASGFIDRVQPDTQYF	TGTGCTAGTGGTTTCATAGACAGGGTTCAACCAGATACGCAGTATTTT
TRBV11-3	TRBJ2-1	-	TRBD2	CASSGTMINEQFF	TGTGCCAGCAGCGGGACTATGATTAATGAGCAGTTCTTC
TRBV3-1/TRBV3-2	TRBJ2-1	-	TRBD2	CASSQDGRAGEQFF	TGTGCCAGCAGCCAAGACGGGAGGGCCGGTGAGCAGTTCTTC
TRBV11-2	TRBJ2-1	-	TRBD2	CASSPNGDYPKSYNEQFF	TGTGCCAGCAGCCCAAACGGGGACTACCCGAAGAGCTACAATGAGCAGTTCTTC
TRBV6-2/TRBV6-3	TRBJ1-1	-	-	CASSFRGDGTEAFF	TGTGCCAGCAGTTTCAGGGGTGATGGCACTGAAGCTTTCTTT
TRBV2	TRBJ2-1	few	TRBD2	CASSDGSGRAKNEQFF	TGTGCCAGCAGTGACGGTAGCGGGAGGGCCAAAAATGAGCAGTTCTTC
TRBV5-4	TRBJ1-1	-	TRBD1	CASSLRGLGTEAFF	TGTGCCAGCAGCTTGAGGGGGCTGGGCACTGAAGCTTTCTTT
TRBV27	TRBJ2-7	-	TRBD1	CASSFRGRGSGEQYF	TGTGCCAGCAGTTTCAGGGGGCGCGGGTCGGGAGAGCAGTACTTC
TRBV27	TRBJ2-7	-	TRBD2	CASSQLAGGIYEQYF	TGTGCCAGCAGTCAACTAGCGGGAGGTATCTACGAGCAGTACTTC
TRBV15	TRBJ1-4	-	TRBD1	CATSSPGQGNEKLFF	TGTGCCACCAGCTCGCCGGGACAGGGTAATGAAAAACTGTTTTTT
TRBV28	TRBJ1-6	-	-	CAGGGFFDSPLHF	TGTGCTGGGGGGGGATTCTTTGATTCACCCCTCCACTTT
TRBV30	TRBJ1-6	-	-	CAWTLTDYNSPLHF	TGTGCCTGGACGTTGACAGATTATAATTCACCCCTCCACTTT